This entry lists 20 T cell receptor beta chains sequenced from one sample in a study of shared clonotypes between healthy human individuals. Clones were read by immunoSEQ multiplex PCR, and TCRdb kept only the in-frame ones, dropping some. Among about 520,000 clones listed, more than 65% were seen once. Material for sequencing was PBMCs. The receptors derive from a woman aged 40 to 49 in good health. Some clones in this sample may be carry-over from other donors' samples.

J is TRBJ2-3 and V is TRBV30; TRBD2 aligns across 10 bases. Losses at the gene ends were 0 bases for V and 2 bases for J; bases not matched to a gene: 2. In germline, CDR1 is GTSNPN, CDR2 SVGIG (reference sequence). The CDR3 runs 15 residues. The CDR3 region has the DNA TGTGCCTGGAGTGTGACTAGCGGGCACACAGATACGCAGTATTTT. This sequence encodes CAWSVTSGHTDTQYF.

The rearrangement links TRBV28 to TRBJ2-7; 12 nucleotides agree with TRBD2. Germline-derived CDR1 and CDR2 are MDHEN and SYDVKM. The trim removed 6 bases at V and 6 bases at J, leaving 12 bases unmatched. The CDR3 has 16 residues. DNA for the CDR3: TGTGCCAGCAGCCCCCTAGCGGGAGGGCCAAGTCGCGAGCAGTACTTC. Residues: CASSPLAGGPSREQYF.

The chain carries TRBV28 and TRBJ1-1; D call uncertain. From germline, CDR1 is MDHEN and CDR2 SYDVKM. Deletions cut 5 bases from V and 3 bases from J, with 13 bases between. The CDR3 totals 14 residues. The CDR3 nucleotides read TGTGCCAGCAGTGCCCCGGTTGGGTACACTGAAGCTTTCTTT. Residues: CASSAPVGYTEAFF.

This rearrangement joins TRBV29-1 to TRBJ2-3, with 10 bases that match TRBD2. Germline CDR1 reads SQVTM; CDR2 reads ANQGSEA. V lost 4 bases to trimming and J lost 5 bases; unmatched junction nucleotides: 6. The CDR3 spans 14 residues. The CDR3 here is CSVGLAGVGDTQYF. The DNA of the CDR3 is TGCAGCGTTGGTCTAGCGGGAGTAGGAGATACGCAGTATTTT.

J is TRBJ1-3 and V is TRBV18; D is possibly TRBD1 (5 bases). The CDR3 contains 17 residues. Looked up from germline, CDR1 is KGHSH and CDR2 is LQKENI. V shed 2 bases and J shed 0 bases, with 14 bases lying between them. Here the CDR3 reads CASSPRQYLSSGNTIYF. CDR3 coding DNA: TGTGCCAGCTCACCAAGACAGTACCTGAGCTCTGGAAACACCATATATTTT.

The CDR3 loop reads CASSQGTVYEQYF. CDR3 DNA sequence: TGCGCCAGCAGCCAAGGGACAGTCTACGAGCAGTACTTC. J is TRBJ2-7 and V is TRBV5-1; 7 nucleotides match TRBD1. Trimming cost V 4 bases and J 3 bases; bases outside gene matches: 4. Germline V lookup: CDR1 SGHRS, CDR2 YFSETQ. The CDR3 spans 13 residues.

V gene TRBV29-1 combines with J gene TRBJ1-3; the D is unclear. There are 12 residues in the CDR3. Germline V gives CDR1 SQVTM, CDR2 ANQGSEA. V shed 6 bases and J shed 3 bases, with 9 bases lying between them. CDR3 protein: CSVYGVGNTIYF. For the CDR3, the DNA is TGCAGCGTCTACGGGGTTGGAAACACCATATATTTT. Full variable domain (outside the CDR3, taken from reference TRBV29-1 and TRBJ1-3): SAVISQKPSRDICQRGTSLTIQCQVDSQVTMMFWYRQQPGQSLTLIATANQGSEATYESGFVIDKFPISRPNLTFSTLTVSNMSPEDSSIYLCSVYGVGNTIYFGEGSWLTVV.

The chain employs TRBV4-2 and TRBJ2-2, with unresolved D. V lost 5 bases, J lost 3 bases, and 10 bases lay in between. The CDR3 has 14 amino acids. Germline values: CDR1 LGHNA, CDR2 YNFKEQ. The DNA of the CDR3 is TGTGCCAGCAGCTTGAAAGGGCACACCGGGGAGCTGTTTTTT. Encoded protein: CASSLKGHTGELFF.

The chain recombines TRBV5-4 with TRBJ2-7; the match to TRBD1 covers 8 bases. Trimming removed 5 bases from V and 5 bases from J; junction bases left unmatched: 12. Germline CDR1 reads SGHNT; CDR2 reads YYREEE (reference sequence). The CDR3 is 15 amino acids. The CDR3 here is CASRKQGETRDEQYF. In nucleotides, the CDR3 is TGTGCCAGCAGAAAACAGGGGGAAACCAGGGACGAGCAGTACTTC.

About this clone itself: Given a far larger clone just one base away, this is likely a sequencing read error. This rearrangement joins TRBV15 to TRBJ2-5; no clear D gene. Germline-derived CDR1 and CDR2 are LNHNV and YYDKDF (reference sequence). CDR3 length: 12 residues. CDR3 sequence reads: CAASRDRETQYF. In nucleotides, the CDR3 is TGTGCCGCCAGCAGAGATCGAGAGACCCAGTACTTC.

The chain employs TRBV6-1 and TRBJ2-7; maybe TRBD1 (6 bases). Between the trimmed V and J ends, which lost 4 bases and 7 bases, there was a span of 20 bases. This CDR3 region has 15 residues. From germline, CDR1 is MNHNS and CDR2 SASEGT. For the CDR3, the DNA is TGTGCCAGCAGTGGGGTTGGGGACAAATTCCGGGAGCAGTACTTC. Its translation: CASSGVGDKFREQYF.

The chain employs TRBV11-3 and TRBJ2-7; D may be TRBD1 (6 bases). With 1 base removed from V and 4 bases from J, the gap between germline ends came to 14 bases. Per the germline V gene, CDR1 is SGHNT and CDR2 is YENEEA. The CDR3 contains 15 residues. The CDR3 nucleotides are TGTGCCAGCAGCTTAGGGTTGGCAGGGGATTACGAGCAGTACTTC. Translating it yields CASSLGLAGDYEQYF.

The V call is TRBV5-1, the J call TRBJ1-2; D uncertain. This CDR3 is 11 amino acids long. The V gene's germline CDR1 is SGHRS and CDR2 YFSETQ. The V end was cut by 2 bases, the J end by 8 bases, with 7 bases between. CDR3: CASSFGGGYTF. In nucleotides, the CDR3 is TGCGCCAGCAGCTTCGGAGGAGGCTACACCTTC.

The count of this clone is one. A far larger clone lies a single base away; this is likely a read error. It is likely a read error, because the conserved phenylalanine at the end of the CDR3 is missing. The rearrangement links TRBV5-4 to TRBJ2-2; no definite D call. This CDR3 spans 18 amino acids. The germline gives CDR1 SGHNT, CDR2 YYREEE (reference sequence). The germline V and J ends were trimmed by 0 bases and 2 bases, with 17 bases remaining between them. CDR3 bases: TGTGCCAGCAGCTTGGGCACAATCGGAACTTTTAACACCGGGGAGCTGTTTCTT. As protein: CASSLGTIGTFNTGELFL.

The chain is built from TRBV9 and TRBJ2-1; 13 bases fit TRBD2. From germline, CDR1 is SGDLS and CDR2 YYNGEE. The CDR3 is 16 residues long. V dropped 4 bases and J dropped 8; count of bases not matched to a gene: 9. As DNA, the CDR3 is TGTGCCAGCAGCCTGCGGACTAGCGGGAGAATCGATGAGCAGTTCTTC. Amino acid sequence: CASSLRTSGRIDEQFF.

The chain joins TRBV6-1 to TRBJ2-7; no clear D. With 6 bases removed from V and 5 bases from J, the gap between germline ends came to 20 bases. Per germline, CDR1 MNHNS and CDR2 SASEGT. CDR3 length: 15 amino acids. In nucleotides, the CDR3 is TGTGCCAGCAGCCTTATGTGGGCTATGAGAGACGAGCAGTACTTC. It yields the protein CASSLMWAMRDEQYF.

As for this clone: This sequence is one base from a far larger clone and is likely a read error. Distinct nucleotide sequences in the sample also encode this CDR3. CDR3 amino acids: CASSDEAGEYNEQFF. The CDR3 DNA reads TGTGCCAGCAGTGATGAAGCGGGTGAGTACAATGAGCAGTTCTTC. The genes are TRBV6-1 and TRBJ2-1, with D perhaps TRBD2 (6 bases). Germline V CDR1 and CDR2: MNHNS, SASEGT. The germline V and J ends were trimmed by 3 bases and 4 bases, with 13 bases remaining between them. The CDR3 has 15 amino acids.

This chain joins TRBV5-1 and TRBJ2-2; D is ambiguous. The CDR3 runs 13 residues. V lost 3 bases, J lost 5 bases, and 8 bases lay in between. CDR1 and CDR2 (germline): SGHRS, YFSETQ. The CDR3 here is CASSSAQTGELFF. In nucleotides, the CDR3 is TGCGCCAGCAGCTCTGCTCAAACCGGGGAGCTGTTTTTT.

This chain connects TRBV15 to TRBJ2-1, with 12 bases aligning to TRBD2. The CDR3 covers 18 residues. Germline values: CDR1 LNHNV, CDR2 YYDKDF (reference sequence). V shed 3 bases, J shed 2 bases, and the junction held 8 bases outside the gene matches. CDR3 nucleotides: TGTGCCACCAGCAGGGCTAGCGGGAGGGCCAATACCTACAATGAGCAGTTCTTC. Protein sequence: CATSRASGRANTYNEQFF.

The chain is built from TRBV7-3 and TRBJ2-2, with D unresolved. The CDR3 runs 14 residues. Trimming shortened V by 6 bases and J by 0 bases, and 8 bases separated the two germline ends. Germline V lookup: CDR1 SGHTA, CDR2 FQGTGA. The CDR3 reads CASRRDANTGELFF. The CDR3 DNA follows: TGTGCCAGCAGACGAGACGCGAACACCGGGGAGCTGTTTTTT.